This TCR beta chain stems from a study of CD8 T cells in Susac syndrome. A quantity of about 0.5 to 1 ug RNA underwent reverse transcription using random hexamers. It was immunoSEQ multiplex PCR that amplified TCR beta CDR3 across 54 Vbeta and 13 Jbeta. One entry per CDR3 protein results from TCRdb running MiXCR on the immunoSEQ multiplex PCR reads. In the table there are 150,000 to 250,000 distinct CDR3 sequences, 90% to 95% of which are singletons. CD8+ and CD4+ blood T cells underwent TCR beta sequencing. Purification of the CD8+ and CD4+ T cells relied on negative isolation, and TEMRA cells underwent FACS enrichment. Trimming shortened V by 8 bases and J by 0 bases, and 5 bases separated the two germline ends. This CDR3 has 12 amino acids.

Sequenced sample: CD4+ T cells from PBMCs. The sequence was obtained from a human donor with multiple sclerosis. V and J are TRBV12-3 or TRBV12-4 and TRBJ2-4; D gene uncertain. Here the CDR3 DNA reads TGTGCCAGCTCCGTAGCCAAAAACATTCAGTACTTC. This codes for CASSVAKNIQYF.